The clone carrying this T cell receptor beta chain appeared many times. A junction end diverges from the germline sequence, so it may reflect a read error. This record comes from a study of T cell repertoires in cytomegalovirus infection. The CDR3 has 14 amino acids. Germline lookup yields CDR1 SEHNR and CDR2 FQNEAQ (reference sequence). In TCRdb, the reads were re-called with MiXCR into one record per CDR3 protein. The data hold 630,000 or so distinct CDR3 sequences, with about 24% observed a single time. This clonotype was sampled from a human donor in good health (CMV status not recorded). Some clones in this sample may be carry-over from other donors' samples. Sequencing was performed on CD8+ T cells from PBMCs. The chain links TRBV7-9 to TRBJ2-7; TRBD1 matches at 9 bases. CDR3 amino acids: CASSFRDRAYEQYF. CDR3 DNA sequence: TGTGCCAGCAGCTTTCGGGACAGGGCCTATGAGCAGTACTTC. Variable domain in full (rest from reference TRBV7-9 and TRBJ2-7): DTGVSQNPRHKITKRGQNVTFRCDPISEHNRLYWYRQTLGQGPEFLTYFQNEAQLEKSRLLSDRFSAERPKGSFSTLEIQRTEQGDSAMYLCASSFRDRAYEQYFGPGTRLTVT.